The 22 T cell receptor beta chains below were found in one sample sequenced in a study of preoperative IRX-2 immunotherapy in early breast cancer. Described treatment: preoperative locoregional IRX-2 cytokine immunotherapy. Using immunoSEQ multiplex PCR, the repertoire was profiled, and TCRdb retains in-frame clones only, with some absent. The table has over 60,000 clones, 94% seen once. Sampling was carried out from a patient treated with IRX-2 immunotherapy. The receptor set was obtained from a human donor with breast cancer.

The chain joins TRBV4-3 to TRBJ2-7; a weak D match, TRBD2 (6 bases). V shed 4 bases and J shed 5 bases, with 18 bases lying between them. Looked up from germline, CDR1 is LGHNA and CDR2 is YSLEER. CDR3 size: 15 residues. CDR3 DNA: TGCGCCAGCAGCCTAGTGGGACTTGCGGGGAACGAGCAGTACTTC. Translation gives CASSLVGLAGNEQYF.

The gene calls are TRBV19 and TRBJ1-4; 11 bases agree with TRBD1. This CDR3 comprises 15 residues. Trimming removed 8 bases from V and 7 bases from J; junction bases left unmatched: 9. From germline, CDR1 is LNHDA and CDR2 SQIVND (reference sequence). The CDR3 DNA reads TGTGCCAGTTCACCTCGGACAGGGGGCGTTGAAAAACTGTTTTTT. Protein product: CASSPRTGGVEKLFF.

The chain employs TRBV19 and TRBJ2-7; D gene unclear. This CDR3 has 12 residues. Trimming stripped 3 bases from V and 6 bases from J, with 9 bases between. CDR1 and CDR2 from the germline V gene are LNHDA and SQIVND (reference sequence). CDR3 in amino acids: CASSIAESEQYF. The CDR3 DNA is TGTGCCAGTAGTATCGCGGAATCCGAGCAGTACTTC.

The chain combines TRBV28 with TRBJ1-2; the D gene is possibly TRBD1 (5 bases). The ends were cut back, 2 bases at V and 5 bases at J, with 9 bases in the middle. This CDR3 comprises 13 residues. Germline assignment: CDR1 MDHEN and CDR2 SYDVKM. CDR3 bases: TGTGCCAGCAGTTTAGTACAGGTTTATGGCTACACCTTC. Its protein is CASSLVQVYGYTF.

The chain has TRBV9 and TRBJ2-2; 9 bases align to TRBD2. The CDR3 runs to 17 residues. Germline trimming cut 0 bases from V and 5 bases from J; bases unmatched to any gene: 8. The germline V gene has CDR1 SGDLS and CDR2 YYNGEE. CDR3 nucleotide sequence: TGTGCCAGCAGCGTAGAGGGGGCGGGAGGGCCGACCGGGGAGCTGTTTTTT. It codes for CASSVEGAGGPTGELFF.

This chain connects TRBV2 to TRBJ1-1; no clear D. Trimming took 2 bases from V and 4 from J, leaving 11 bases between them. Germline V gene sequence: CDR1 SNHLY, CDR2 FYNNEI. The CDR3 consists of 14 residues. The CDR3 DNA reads TGTGCCAGCAGTGAAATACGAGGGATCACTGAAGCTTTCTTT. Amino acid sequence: CASSEIRGITEAFF. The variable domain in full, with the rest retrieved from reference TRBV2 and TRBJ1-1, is EPEVTQTPSHQVTQMGQEVILRCVPISNHLYFYWYRQILGQKVEFLVSFYNNEISEKSEIFDDQFSVERPDGSNFTLKIRSTKLEDSAMYFCASSEIRGITEAFFGQGTRLTVV.

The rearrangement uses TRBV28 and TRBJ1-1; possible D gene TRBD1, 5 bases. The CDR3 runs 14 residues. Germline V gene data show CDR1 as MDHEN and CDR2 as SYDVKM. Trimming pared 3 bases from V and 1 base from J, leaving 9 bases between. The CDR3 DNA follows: TGTGCCAGCAGTTTGGGGGGGGAGAACACTGAAGCTTTCTTT. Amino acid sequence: CASSLGGENTEAFF.

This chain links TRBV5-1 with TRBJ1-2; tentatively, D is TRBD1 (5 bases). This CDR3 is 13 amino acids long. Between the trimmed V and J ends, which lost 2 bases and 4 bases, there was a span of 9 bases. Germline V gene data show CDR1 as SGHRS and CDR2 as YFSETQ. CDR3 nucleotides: TGCGCCAGCAGCTTAGGGGACTCCTATGGCTACACCTTC. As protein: CASSLGDSYGYTF.

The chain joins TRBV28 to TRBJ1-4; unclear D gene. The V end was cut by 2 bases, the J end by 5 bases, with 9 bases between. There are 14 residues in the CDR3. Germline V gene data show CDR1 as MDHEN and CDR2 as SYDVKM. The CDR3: CASSLVHRNEKLFF. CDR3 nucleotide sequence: TGTGCCAGCAGTTTAGTCCACAGAAATGAAAAACTGTTTTTT.

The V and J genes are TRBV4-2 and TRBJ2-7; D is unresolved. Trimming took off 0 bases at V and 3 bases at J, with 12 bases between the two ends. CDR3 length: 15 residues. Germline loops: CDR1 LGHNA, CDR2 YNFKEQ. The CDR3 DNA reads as TGTGCCAGCAGCCAAGATCTGGGCATCCTCTACGAGCAGTACTTC. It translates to CASSQDLGILYEQYF.

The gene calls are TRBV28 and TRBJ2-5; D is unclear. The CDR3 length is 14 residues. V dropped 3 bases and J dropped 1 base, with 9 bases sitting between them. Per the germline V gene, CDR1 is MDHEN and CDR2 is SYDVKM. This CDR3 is CASSFSLGQETQYF. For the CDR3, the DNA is TGTGCCAGCAGTTTCTCCCTTGGCCAAGAGACCCAGTACTTC.

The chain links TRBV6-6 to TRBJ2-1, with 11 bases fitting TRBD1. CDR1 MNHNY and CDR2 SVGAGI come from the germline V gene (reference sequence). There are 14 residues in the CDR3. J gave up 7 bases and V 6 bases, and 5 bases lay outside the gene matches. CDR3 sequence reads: CASRAGTGGNEQFF. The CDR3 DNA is TGTGCCAGCAGGGCCGGGACAGGGGGGAATGAGCAGTTCTTC.

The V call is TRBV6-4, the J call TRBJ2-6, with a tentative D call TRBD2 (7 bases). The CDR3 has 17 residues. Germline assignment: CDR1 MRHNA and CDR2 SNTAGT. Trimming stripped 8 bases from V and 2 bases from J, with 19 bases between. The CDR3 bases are TGTGCCAGCCGTCAGAGTGGCGGGGGCGCTGGGGCCAACGTCCTGACTTTC. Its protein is CASRQSGGGAGANVLTF.

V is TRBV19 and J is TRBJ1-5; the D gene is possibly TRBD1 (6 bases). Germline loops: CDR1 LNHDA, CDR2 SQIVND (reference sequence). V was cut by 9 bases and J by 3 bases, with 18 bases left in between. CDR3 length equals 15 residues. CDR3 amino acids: CASNPGTRINQPQHF. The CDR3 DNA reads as TGTGCCAGCAACCCCGGGACACGGATCAATCAGCCCCAGCATTTT.

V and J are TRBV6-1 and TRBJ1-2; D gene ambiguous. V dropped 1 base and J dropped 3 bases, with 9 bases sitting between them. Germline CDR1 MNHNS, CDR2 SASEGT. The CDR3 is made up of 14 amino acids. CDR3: CASSEVPAYYGYTF. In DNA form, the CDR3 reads TGTGCCAGCAGTGAAGTCCCAGCCTACTATGGCTACACCTTC.

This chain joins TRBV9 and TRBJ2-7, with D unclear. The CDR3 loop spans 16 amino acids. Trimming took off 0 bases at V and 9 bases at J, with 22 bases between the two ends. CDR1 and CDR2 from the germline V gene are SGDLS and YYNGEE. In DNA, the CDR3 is TGTGCCAGCAGCGTAGGAATTGGGAAGGGCCAGGCCAGGCAGTACTTC. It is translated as CASSVGIGKGQARQYF.

The CDR3 reads CASSLGVQQPQHF. DNA for the CDR3: TGTGCCAGCAGCTTGGGGGTGCAACAGCCCCAGCATTTT. The chain joins TRBV7-2 to TRBJ1-5; D perhaps matches TRBD1 (5 bases). Trimming cost V 3 bases and J 7 bases, with 10 bases left between them. This CDR3 comprises 13 residues. Germline V gene lookup returns CDR1 SGHTA and CDR2 FQGNSA.

This CDR3 is CASSPPWGLADGEQFF. The CDR3 DNA reads as TGTGCCAGCAGTCCCCCCTGGGGACTAGCTGACGGGGAGCAGTTCTTC. V usage is TRBV28 and J usage is TRBJ2-1; 9 nucleotides match TRBD2. The CDR3 consists of 16 residues. Trimming removed 5 bases from V and 10 bases from J; junction bases left unmatched: 15. Germline V CDR1 and CDR2: MDHEN, SYDVKM.

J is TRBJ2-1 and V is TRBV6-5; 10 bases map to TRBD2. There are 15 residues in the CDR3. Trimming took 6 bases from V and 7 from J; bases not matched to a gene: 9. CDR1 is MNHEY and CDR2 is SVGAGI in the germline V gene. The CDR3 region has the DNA TGTGCCAGCAGGCGGACTAGCGGAACCAAAAATGAGCAGTTCTTC. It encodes CASRRTSGTKNEQFF.

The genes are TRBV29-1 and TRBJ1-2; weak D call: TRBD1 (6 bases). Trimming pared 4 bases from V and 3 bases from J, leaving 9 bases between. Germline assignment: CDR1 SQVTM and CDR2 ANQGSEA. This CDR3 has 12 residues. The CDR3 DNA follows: TGCAGCGTTGTGTCAGGGGACTATGGCTACACCTTC. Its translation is CSVVSGDYGYTF.

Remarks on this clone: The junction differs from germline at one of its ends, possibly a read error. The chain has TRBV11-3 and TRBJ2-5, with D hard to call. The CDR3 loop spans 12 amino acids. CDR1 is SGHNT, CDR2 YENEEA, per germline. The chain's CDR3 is CASSVDLETQYF. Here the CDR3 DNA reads TGTGCCAGCAGCGTAGACTTGGAGACCCAGTACTTC.

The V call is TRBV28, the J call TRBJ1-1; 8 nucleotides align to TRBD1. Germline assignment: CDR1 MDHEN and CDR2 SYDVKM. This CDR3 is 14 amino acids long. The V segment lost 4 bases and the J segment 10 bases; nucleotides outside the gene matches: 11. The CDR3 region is CASSSKNRGWGAFF. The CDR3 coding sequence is TGTGCCAGCAGTTCAAAAAACAGGGGGTGGGGAGCTTTCTTT.